The 3 T cell receptor beta chains below all came from one sample that was sequenced in a study of T cells in Graves' hyperthyroidism and ophthalmopathy (dated by TCRdb to 2018 to 2020). The protocol used for the library was multiplex PCR. The sequencing machine was an Illumina HiSeq 2000. The TCR beta CDR3 regions were amplified from the RNA transcripts. The first round of RT-PCR for the TCR CDR3 was performed with the HTBI primer set and the Qiagen OneStep RT-PCR kit. TCRdb cleaned the public reads at Q25 with fastp, built clones with MiXCR and kept in-frame beta chains. Rows with a matching CDR3 protein are joined into one entry that keeps the most common DNA and genes. The sample table contains more than 300,000 distinct CDR3 sequences; only one count was recorded for roughly 13% of them. The ten largest account for 20% to 25% of the sample. The sample taken for sequencing was blood. The receptors come from a woman in her twenties or thirties with Graves' hyperthyroidism.

This clonotype was counted only a few times. The chain has TRBV7-2 and TRBJ1-1; 10 positions agree with TRBD1. The CDR3 is made up of 12 amino acids. Unmatched junction bases numbered 6, after V lost 6 bases and J lost 11 bases. Germline loops: CDR1 SGHTA, CDR2 FQGNSA. The CDR3 DNA reads TGTGCCAGCAGACGGACAGGGGGGGACGCTTTCTTT. This sequence encodes CASRRTGGDAFF.

CDR3 loop: CASSPPSNDPWEYF. In DNA, the CDR3 is TGTGCCAGCTCACCACCCTCAAACGACCCGTGGGAGTACTTC. V is TRBV18 and J is TRBJ2-5; D gene uncertain. Germline V gives CDR1 KGHSH, CDR2 LQKENI. V gave up 0 bases and J gave up 12 bases, with 17 bases separating them. The length of the CDR3 is 14 residues.

This clonotype appeared many times. V usage is TRBV27 and J usage is TRBJ2-2; D is perhaps TRBD1 or TRBD2 (5 bases each). The length of the CDR3 is 14 residues. The V end lost 3 bases, the J end lost 7 bases, and 12 bases lay between the germline ends. Germline CDR1 reads MNHEY; CDR2 reads SMNVEV (reference sequence). CDR3 protein: CASSFSLGDGELFF. The CDR3 nucleotides read TGTGCCAGCAGTTTTTCACTGGGGGACGGGGAGCTGTTTTTT.